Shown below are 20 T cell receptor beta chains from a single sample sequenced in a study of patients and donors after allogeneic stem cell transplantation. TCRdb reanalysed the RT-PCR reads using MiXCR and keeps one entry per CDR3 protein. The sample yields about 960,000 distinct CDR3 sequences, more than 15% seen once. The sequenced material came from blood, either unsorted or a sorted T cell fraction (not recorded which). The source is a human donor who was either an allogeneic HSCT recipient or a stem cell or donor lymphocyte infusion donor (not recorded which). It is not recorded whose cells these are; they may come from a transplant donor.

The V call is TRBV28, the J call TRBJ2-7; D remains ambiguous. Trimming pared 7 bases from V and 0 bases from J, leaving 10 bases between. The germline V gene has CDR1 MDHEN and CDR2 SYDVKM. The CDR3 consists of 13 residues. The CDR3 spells CASISPSSYEQYF. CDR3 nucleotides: TGTGCCAGCATTAGCCCGAGCTCCTACGAGCAGTACTTC.

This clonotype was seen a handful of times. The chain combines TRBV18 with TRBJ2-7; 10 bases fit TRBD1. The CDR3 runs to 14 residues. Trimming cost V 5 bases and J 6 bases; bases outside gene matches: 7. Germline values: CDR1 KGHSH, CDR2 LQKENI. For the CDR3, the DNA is TGTGCCAGCTCAACGGGACAGGGGTTTTTCGAGCAGTACTTC. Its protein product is CASSTGQGFFEQYF.

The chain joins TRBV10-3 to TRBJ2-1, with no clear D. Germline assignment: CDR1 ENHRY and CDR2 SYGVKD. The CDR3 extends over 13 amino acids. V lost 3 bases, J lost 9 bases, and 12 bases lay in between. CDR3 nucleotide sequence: TGTGCCATCAGTGATAGGAGTTCGGTTGAGCAGTTCTTC. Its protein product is CAISDRSSVEQFF.

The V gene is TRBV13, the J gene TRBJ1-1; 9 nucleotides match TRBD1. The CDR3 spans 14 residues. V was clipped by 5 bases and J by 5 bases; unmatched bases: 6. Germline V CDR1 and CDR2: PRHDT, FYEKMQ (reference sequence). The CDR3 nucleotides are TGTGCCAGCAGCCCATACAGGGGGCGGACTGAAGCTTTCTTT. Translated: CASSPYRGRTEAFF.

The CDR3 spells CASSPRDRASYEQYF. CDR3 nucleotide sequence: TGTGCCAGCAGCCCCCGGGACAGGGCCTCCTACGAGCAGTACTTC. The chain links TRBV14 to TRBJ2-7, with TRBD1 matching over 9 bases. V was pared by 4 bases and J by 0 bases, with 4 bases of the junction left unmatched. The CDR3 consists of 15 residues. CDR1 and CDR2 from the germline V gene are SGHDN and FVKESK.

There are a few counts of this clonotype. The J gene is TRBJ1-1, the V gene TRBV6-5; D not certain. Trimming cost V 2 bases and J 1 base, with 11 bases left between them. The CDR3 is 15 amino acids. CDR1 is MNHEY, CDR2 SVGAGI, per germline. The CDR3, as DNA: TGTGCCAGCAGTTACGGGGATTTGTGGAACACTGAAGCTTTCTTT. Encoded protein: CASSYGDLWNTEAFF.

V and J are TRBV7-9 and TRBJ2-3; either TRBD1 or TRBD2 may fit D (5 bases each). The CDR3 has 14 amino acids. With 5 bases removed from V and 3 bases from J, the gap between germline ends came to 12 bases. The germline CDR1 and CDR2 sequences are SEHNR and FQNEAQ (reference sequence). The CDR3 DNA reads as TGTGCCAGCAGCCCATGGGGGTTGACAGATACGCAGTATTTT. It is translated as CASSPWGLTDTQYF.

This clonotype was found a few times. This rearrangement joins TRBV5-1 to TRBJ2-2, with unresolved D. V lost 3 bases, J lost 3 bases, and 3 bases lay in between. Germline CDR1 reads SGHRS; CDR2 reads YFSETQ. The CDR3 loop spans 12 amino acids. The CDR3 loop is CASSWDTGELFF. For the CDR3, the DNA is TGCGCCAGCAGCTGGGACACCGGGGAGCTGTTTTTT.

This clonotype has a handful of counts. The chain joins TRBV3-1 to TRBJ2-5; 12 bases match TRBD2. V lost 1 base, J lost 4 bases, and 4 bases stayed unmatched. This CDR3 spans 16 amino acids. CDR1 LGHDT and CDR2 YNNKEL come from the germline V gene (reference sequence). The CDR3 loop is CASSQGVTSGRETQYF. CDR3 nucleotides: TGTGCCAGCAGCCAAGGTGTGACTAGCGGGAGAGAGACCCAGTACTTC.

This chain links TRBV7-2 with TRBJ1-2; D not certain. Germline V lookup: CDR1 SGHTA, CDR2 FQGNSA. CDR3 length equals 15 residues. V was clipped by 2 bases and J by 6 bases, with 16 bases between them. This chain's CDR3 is CASSLISAEGNGYTF. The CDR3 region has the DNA TGTGCCAGCAGCTTAATCTCGGCAGAAGGAAATGGCTACACCTTC. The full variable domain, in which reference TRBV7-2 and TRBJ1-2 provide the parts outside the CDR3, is GAGVSQSPSNKVTEKGKDVELRCDPISGHTALYWYRQSLGQGLEFLIYFQGNSAPDKSGLPSDRFSAERTGGSVSTLTIQRTQQEDSAVYLCASSLISAEGNGYTFGSGTRLTVV.

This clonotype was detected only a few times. The CDR3 sequence is CASSELADVSNEQFF. The CDR3 coding sequence is TGTGCCAGCAGCGAACTAGCGGACGTATCCAATGAGCAGTTCTTC. This chain connects TRBV2 to TRBJ2-1; 8 bases agree with TRBD2. Germline V lookup: CDR1 SNHLY, CDR2 FYNNEI. This CDR3 has 15 amino acids. Trimming at V came to 6 bases and at J to 6 bases, leaving 10 bases not matched to a gene.

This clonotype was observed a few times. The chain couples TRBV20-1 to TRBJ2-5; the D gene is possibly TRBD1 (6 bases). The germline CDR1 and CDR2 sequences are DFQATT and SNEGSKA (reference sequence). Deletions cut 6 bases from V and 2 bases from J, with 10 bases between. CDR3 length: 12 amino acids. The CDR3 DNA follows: TGCAGTGCCGTACAGGGACAAGAGACCCAGTACTTC. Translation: CSAVQGQETQYF.

The CDR3 spells CASSTGQLNYGYTF. The CDR3 DNA reads TGTGCCAGCAGCACGGGACAGTTAAACTATGGCTACACCTTC. The chain employs TRBV7-8 and TRBJ1-2; TRBD1 agrees at 7 bases. The CDR3 covers 14 residues. V lost 5 bases, J lost 2 bases, and 5 bases stayed unmatched. The germline gives CDR1 SGHVS, CDR2 FQNEAQ.

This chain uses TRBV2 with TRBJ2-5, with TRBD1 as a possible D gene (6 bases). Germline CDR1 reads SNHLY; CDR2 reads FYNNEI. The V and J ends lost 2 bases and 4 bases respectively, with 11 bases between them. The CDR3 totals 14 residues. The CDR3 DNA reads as TGTGCCAGCAGTGAACAGGGGACGGGAGAGACCCAGTACTTC. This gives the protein CASSEQGTGETQYF. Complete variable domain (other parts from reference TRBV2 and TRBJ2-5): EPEVTQTPSHQVTQMGQEVILRCVPISNHLYFYWYRQILGQKVEFLVSFYNNEISEKSEIFDDQFSVERPDGSNFTLKIRSTKLEDSAMYFCASSEQGTGETQYFGPGTRLLVL.

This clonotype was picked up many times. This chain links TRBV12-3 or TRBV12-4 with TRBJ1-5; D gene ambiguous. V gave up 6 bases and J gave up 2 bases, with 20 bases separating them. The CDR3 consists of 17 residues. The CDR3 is CASSRSGLTRGNQPQHF. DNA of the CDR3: TGTGCCAGCAGCCGGTCCGGACTCACTCGGGGCAATCAGCCCCAGCATTTT.

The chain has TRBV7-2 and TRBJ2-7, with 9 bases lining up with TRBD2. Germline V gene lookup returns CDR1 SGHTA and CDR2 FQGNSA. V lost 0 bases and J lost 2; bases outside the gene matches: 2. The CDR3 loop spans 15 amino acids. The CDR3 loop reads CASSLAGGGAYEQYF. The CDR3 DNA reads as TGTGCCAGCAGCTTAGCCGGCGGGGGGGCCTACGAGCAGTACTTC. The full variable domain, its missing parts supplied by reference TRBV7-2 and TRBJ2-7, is GAGVSQSPSNKVTEKGKDVELRCDPISGHTALYWYRQSLGQGLEFLIYFQGNSAPDKSGLPSDRFSAERTGGSVSTLTIQRTQQEDSAVYLCASSLAGGGAYEQYFGPGTRLTVT.

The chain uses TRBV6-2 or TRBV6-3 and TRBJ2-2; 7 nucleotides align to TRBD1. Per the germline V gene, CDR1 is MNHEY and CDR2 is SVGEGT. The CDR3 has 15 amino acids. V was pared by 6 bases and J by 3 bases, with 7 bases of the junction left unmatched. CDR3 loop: CASSKTGSHTGELFF. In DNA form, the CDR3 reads TGTGCCAGCAGCAAGACAGGGAGTCACACCGGGGAGCTGTTTTTT.

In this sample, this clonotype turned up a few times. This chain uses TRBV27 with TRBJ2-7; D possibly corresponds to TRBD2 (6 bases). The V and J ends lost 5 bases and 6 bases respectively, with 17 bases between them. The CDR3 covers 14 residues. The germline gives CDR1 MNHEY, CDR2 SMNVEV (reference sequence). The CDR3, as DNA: TGTGCCAGCAGTACCTCGTGGGAGCGGGTCGAGCAGTACTTC. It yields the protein CASSTSWERVEQYF.

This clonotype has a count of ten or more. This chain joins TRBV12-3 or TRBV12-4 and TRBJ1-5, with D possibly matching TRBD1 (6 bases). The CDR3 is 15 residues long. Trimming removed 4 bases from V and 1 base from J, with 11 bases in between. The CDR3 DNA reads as TGTGCCAGCAGTTCCCAGGGACAAAGCAATCAGCCCCAGCATTTT. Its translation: CASSSQGQSNQPQHF.

This CDR3 reads CASTPGQGSQPQHF. CDR3 bases: TGTGCCAGCACCCCCGGCCAGGGTAGTCAGCCCCAGCATTTT. This chain uses TRBV7-9 with TRBJ1-5, with D possibly being TRBD1 (5 bases). Trimming shortened V by 7 bases and J by 6 bases, and 16 bases separated the two germline ends. Looked up from germline, CDR1 is SEHNR and CDR2 is FQNEAQ (reference sequence). There are 14 residues in the CDR3.